This is a list of T cell receptor beta chains from one sample in a study of T-cell memory formation after mild COVID-19. Each CDR3 protein is one row after TCRdb ran MiXCR on the 5' RACE reads. The table records hundreds of thousands of distinct CDR3 sequences, roughly 20% of them present only once. Sequencing input: PBMCs or a T cell subset sorted from them (not recorded which). The receptors derive from an adult woman who had mild COVID-19 (a few samples of this study predate the infection). Cell type and time point are not known. The CDR3 runs from the conserved cysteine through the conserved F or W.

j_gene,v_gene,len,CDR3aa
TRBJ1-6,TRBV7-2,13,CASSSVPGAPLHF
TRBJ2-2,TRBV12-5,13,CASGLTYTGELFF
TRBJ2-1,TRBV12-3/TRBV12-4,15,CASSLSLWASNEQFF
TRBJ2-7,TRBV25-1,12,CASSSQTYEQYF
TRBJ2-7,TRBV5-1,14,CASSLEQAAYEQYF
TRBJ2-6,TRBV7-3,15,CASSTRLGGANVLTF
TRBJ2-5,TRBV24-1,16,CATSDSSGRVGETQYF
TRBJ2-3,TRBV25-1,14,CASSDQKGTDTQYF
TRBJ2-5,TRBV5-5,13,CASSWQGAETQYF
TRBJ2-1,TRBV21-1,13,CASSRYRGNEQFF
TRBJ2-5,TRBV20-1,12,CSAHRTQETQYF
TRBJ2-5,TRBV4-1,15,CASSQGLAGVETQYF
TRBJ2-7,TRBV11-2,12,CASSFHPYEQYF
TRBJ2-7,TRBV7-9,13,CASSSKGSYEQYF
TRBJ2-3,TRBV5-6,17,CASSLGFWTGGSDTQYF
TRBJ2-1,TRBV5-6,15,CASSLIRGPHDEQFF
TRBJ1-2,TRBV19,11,CASIFLGGYTF
TRBJ1-3,TRBV7-9,14,CASSLETVGNTIYF
TRBJ1-4,TRBV25-1,12,CASSGSEDAVFF
TRBJ1-3,TRBV12-3/TRBV12-4,15,CASSPDRGAGNTIYF
TRBJ2-7,TRBV13,12,CASRLAGDEQYF
TRBJ2-1,TRBV20-1,14,CSASGTSGMNEQFF
TRBJ2-3,TRBV7-9,14,CASSPGRGGDTQYF
TRBJ2-7,TRBV4-3,16,CASSQDRASGSHEQYF
TRBJ2-1,TRBV5-1,15,CASSLQGQGVYEQFF
TRBJ2-3,TRBV5-6,13,CASSLASGVKQYF
TRBJ2-7,TRBV6-2/TRBV6-3,13,CASRRLATNEQYF
TRBJ2-2,TRBV6-2/TRBV6-3,15,CASTSLAGGLGELFF
TRBJ1-6,TRBV18,12,CASSADDSPLHF
TRBJ2-7,TRBV13,14,CASSLRGQYYEQYF
TRBJ2-7,TRBV19,15,CASSIEGTGGSEQYF
TRBJ2-4,TRBV12-3/TRBV12-4,13,CASSLRGTNIQYF
TRBJ2-5,TRBV18,14,CASSPTGADETQYF
TRBJ2-1,TRBV20-1,13,CSASYRGLNEQFF
TRBJ1-5,TRBV20-1,13,CSAKGRVNQPQHF
TRBJ1-2,TRBV13,14,CASSPRLDQGGYTF
TRBJ2-5,TRBV7-9,15,CASSLEALEQETQYF
TRBJ2-3,TRBV20-1,13,CSAKSEVGDTQYF
TRBJ1-4,TRBV5-1,14,CASSMDRRLEKLFF
TRBJ1-1,TRBV6-1,11,CASRILTEAFF
TRBJ2-3,TRBV7-3,15,CASSLAKTSEDTQYF
TRBJ2-1,TRBV6-2/TRBV6-3,15,CASSDSGSSYNEQFF
TRBJ2-1,TRBV7-9,16,CASSLEASGVRNEQFF
TRBJ1-2,TRBV25-1,13,CASSDRGDYGYTF
TRBJ2-7,TRBV30,14,CAWSVLAGSYEQYF
TRBJ1-1,TRBV9,14,CASSPRPPDTEAFF
TRBJ1-3,TRBV29-1,14,CSVDGGPSGNTIYF
TRBJ2-7,TRBV7-2,16,CASSPKPLAGGREQYF
TRBJ2-1,TRBV20-1,14,CSAPVSGVYNEQFF